A selection of T cell receptor beta chains follows, all from one sample in a study of response to subunit inactivated influenza vaccine. Via MiXCR, TCRdb re-called the RT-PCR reads, giving one row per CDR3 protein. Of hundreds of thousands of distinct CDR3 sequences in the sample, approximately 23% were seen once. Sequences were derived from PBMCs from blood, sampled less than 22 months after vaccination. The receptors were gathered from a man between 50 and 69 years old who received an inactivated influenza vaccine. CDR3s include the opening cysteine and the closing phenylalanine or tryptophan. A D gene is named only where the DNA matches it firmly. A clone size is listed for some rows: how often the clone was seen (once, few, many), or a class if it is expanded.

v_gene	d_gene	abundance	j_gene	CDR3aa	CDR3nt
TRBV20-1	TRBD2	-	TRBJ2-7	CSARLERGRGTYEQYF	TGCAGTGCTAGATTGGAACGCGGGAGGGGAACCTACGAGCAGTACTTC
TRBV29-1	TRBD1	many	TRBJ1-1	CSIGQVNTEAFF	TGCAGCATAGGACAGGTGAACACTGAAGCTTTCTTT
TRBV6-1	TRBD1	-	TRBJ1-2	CASIGETGGRGYGYTF	TGTGCCAGCATCGGCGAGACAGGGGGGAGAGGATATGGCTACACCTTC
TRBV20-1	-	few	TRBJ1-5	CSARLGANNQPQHF	TGCAGTGCTAGACTGGGGGCGAACAATCAGCCCCAGCATTTT
TRBV7-9	-	few	TRBJ1-2	CASSFQDYGYTF	TGTGCCAGCAGCTTTCAGGACTATGGCTACACCTTC
TRBV5-1	TRBD1	-	TRBJ2-4	CASSSGQGGMNIQYF	TGCGCCAGCAGCTCCGGACAGGGAGGTATGAACATTCAGTACTTC
TRBV7-4	-	once	TRBJ2-7	CASSSVPGQQYF	TGTGCCAGCAGCTCGGTACCGGGACAGCAGTACTTC
TRBV29-1	-	-	TRBJ2-7	CSVGTATYEQYF	TGCAGCGTGGGGACGGCAACCTACGAGCAGTACTTC
TRBV18	TRBD1	-	TRBJ1-1	CASSTGDEAFF	TGTGCCAGCTCGACAGGGGACGAAGCTTTCTTT
TRBV21-1	-	few	TRBJ1-6	CASSKVQGGSYNSPLHF	TGTGCCAGCAGCAAAGTCCAGGGGGGCTCCTATAATTCACCCCTCCACTTT
TRBV11-2	-	-	TRBJ2-2	CASSRWDTTGELFF	TGTGCCAGCAGCCGTTGGGACACCACCGGGGAGCTGTTTTTT
TRBV7-2	-	-	TRBJ1-3	CASSLAHRRNTIYF	TGTGCCAGCAGCTTAGCGCACAGGAGAAACACCATATATTTT
TRBV4-2	-	-	TRBJ1-4	CASSPGLQGWEKLFF	TGTGCCAGCAGCCCAGGACTCCAGGGATGGGAAAAACTGTTTTTT
TRBV4-3	TRBD1	-	TRBJ2-5	CASSKALGTGGETQYF	TGCGCCAGCAGCAAGGCTCTGGGGACAGGTGGGGAGACCCAGTACTTC
TRBV23-1	TRBD1	-	TRBJ1-5	CASSRDRGISNQPQHF	TGCGCCAGCAGCCGGGACAGGGGGATTAGCAATCAGCCCCAGCATTTT
TRBV18	TRBD1	-	TRBJ1-5	CASSEDRGGYQPQHF	TGTGCCAGCTCAGAGGACAGGGGAGGATATCAGCCCCAGCATTTT
TRBV5-1	TRBD1	-	TRBJ2-1	CASSLHPGTGGNEQFF	TGCGCCAGCAGCTTGCACCCCGGGACAGGGGGCAATGAGCAGTTCTTC
TRBV15	-	-	TRBJ1-5	CATSSTGFGNQPQHF	TGTGCCACCAGCAGTACAGGTTTCGGCAATCAGCCCCAGCATTTT
TRBV25-1	-	few	TRBJ2-2	CASRGTGELFF	TGTGCCAGCAGAGGCACCGGGGAGCTGTTTTTT
TRBV15	-	-	TRBJ2-5	CATRHSQETQYF	TGTGCCACTCGGCACAGCCAAGAGACCCAGTACTTC
TRBV10-3	-	-	TRBJ1-3	CAISYGARNSGNTIYF	TGTGCCATCAGCTACGGGGCACGGAACTCTGGAAACACCATATATTTT
TRBV5-4	-	-	TRBJ2-1	CASSVDYEQFF	TGTGCCAGCAGCGTGGATTATGAGCAGTTCTTC
TRBV10-3	TRBD2	few	TRBJ2-1	CAISGDSGRIDEQFF	TGTGCCATCAGTGGGGATAGCGGGAGGATTGATGAGCAGTTCTTC
TRBV4-1	-	many	TRBJ1-5	CASSQSARDGPQHF	TGCGCCAGCAGCCAAAGCGCTCGGGACGGGCCCCAGCATTTT
TRBV20-1	TRBD1	-	TRBJ1-4	CSAQRGTGIEKLFF	TGCAGTGCTCAACGGGGGACAGGGATTGAAAAACTGTTTTTT
TRBV7-6	-	few	TRBJ2-1	CASSSGWAGNEQFF	TGTGCCAGCAGCTCCGGATGGGCCGGCAATGAGCAGTTCTTC
TRBV12-3/TRBV12-4	TRBD2	once	TRBJ2-5	CASSRHGAGGRDQYF	TGTGCCAGCAGTCGCCATGGGGCGGGGGGCCGGGACCAGTACTTC
TRBV19	-	many	TRBJ1-1	CASSINQLTEAFF	TGTGCCAGTAGTATAAATCAGCTCACTGAAGCTTTCTTT
TRBV5-5	-	many	TRBJ1-2	CASTWGIYGGDYGYTF	TGTGCCAGCACCTGGGGTATCTACGGGGGGGACTATGGCTACACCTTC
TRBV6-6	-	-	TRBJ1-2	CASSSQGACYTF	TGTGCCAGCAGTTCACAGGGAGCTTGCTACACCTTC
TRBV20-1	TRBD1	few	TRBJ2-1	CSARDYLKGGGEQFF	TGCAGTGCTAGAGATTACCTTAAAGGGGGCGGTGAGCAGTTCTTC
TRBV6-6	-	-	TRBJ1-1	CASSSVLNTEAFF	TGTGCCAGCAGTTCGGTTTTGAACACTGAAGCTTTCTTT
TRBV4-1	TRBD1	-	TRBJ1-1	CASSRIPGQGVGAFF	TGCGCCAGCAGCCGCATACCGGGACAGGGGGTTGGAGCTTTCTTT
TRBV27	TRBD2	few	TRBJ2-1	CASTLGLAGALNEQFF	TGTGCCAGCACCCTAGGACTAGCGGGAGCCCTCAATGAGCAGTTCTTC
TRBV12-3/TRBV12-4	-	many	TRBJ1-2	CASSLQRGGYTF	TGTGCCAGCAGTTTGCAGAGGGGTGGCTACACCTTC
TRBV28	TRBD2	-	TRBJ2-7	CASRRLAGAKFYEQYF	TGTGCCAGCAGACGACTAGCGGGAGCCAAGTTCTACGAGCAGTACTTC
TRBV6-5	-	-	TRBJ2-2	CASSYGGVNTGELFF	TGTGCCAGCAGTTACGGCGGGGTGAACACCGGGGAGCTGTTTTTT
TRBV10-3	-	-	TRBJ1-5	CAISESSFNQPQHF	TGTGCCATCAGTGAGTCGAGTTTCAATCAGCCCCAGCATTTT
TRBV28	TRBD1	few	TRBJ1-2	CASTAGGDLNYGYTF	TGTGCCAGCACGGCAGGGGGAGATTTAAACTATGGCTACACCTTC
TRBV6-1	TRBD2	-	TRBJ2-1	CASIRLAGDGEQFF	TGTGCCAGCATTCGTCTAGCGGGAGACGGTGAGCAGTTCTTC